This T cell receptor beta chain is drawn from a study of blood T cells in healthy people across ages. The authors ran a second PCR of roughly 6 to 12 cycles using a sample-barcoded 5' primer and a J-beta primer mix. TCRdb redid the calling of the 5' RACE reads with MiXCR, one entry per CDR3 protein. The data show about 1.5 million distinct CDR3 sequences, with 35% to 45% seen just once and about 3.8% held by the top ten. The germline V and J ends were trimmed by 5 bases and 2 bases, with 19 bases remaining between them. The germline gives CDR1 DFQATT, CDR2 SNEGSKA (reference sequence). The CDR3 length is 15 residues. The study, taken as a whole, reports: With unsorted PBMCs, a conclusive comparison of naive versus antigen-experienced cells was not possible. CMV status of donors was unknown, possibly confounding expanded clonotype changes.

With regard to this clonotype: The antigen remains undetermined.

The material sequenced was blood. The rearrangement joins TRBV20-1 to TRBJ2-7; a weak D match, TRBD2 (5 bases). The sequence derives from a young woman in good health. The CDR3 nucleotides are TGCAGTGCTGCTAGATTAGGGAGTCGCACCTACGAGCAGTACTTC. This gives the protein CSAARLGSRTYEQYF.